This TCR beta chain was retrieved from a study of T cell responses to AZD1222 COVID-19 vaccine. Notes on the study in general: Targets within unmutated variant regions were reportedly found for nearly half of spike-specific TCRs.

The V and J ends lost 10 bases and 5 bases respectively, with 13 bases between them. Germline values: CDR1 SNHLY, CDR2 FYNNEI. The CDR3 contains 12 residues. As to this clone: Antigen specificity is unknown.

Generated by immunoSEQ multiplex PCR, the TCRdb table keeps only in-frame clones and is missing some. The sample records 90,000 to 120,000 clones, around 90% being singletons. The chain uses TRBV2 and TRBJ2-3, with D unclear. This receptor was obtained from an adult who received the AZD1222 COVID-19 vaccine. The material sequenced was peripheral blood, taken 28 days after the second AZD1222 dose. CDR3 protein: CANPIDGDTQYF. The CDR3 coding sequence is TGTGCCAACCCTATTGATGGAGATACGCAGTATTTT. The whole variable domain, filled in from reference TRBV2 and TRBJ2-3, reads EPEVTQTPSHQVTQMGQEVILRCVPISNHLYFYWYRQILGQKVEFLVSFYNNEISEKSEIFDDQFSVERPDGSNFTLKIRSTKLEDSAMYFCANPIDGDTQYFGPGTRLTVL.